This TCR beta chain was retrieved from a study of cytomegalovirus exposure and HLA in healthy donors. The PCR had 60 Vbeta and 13 Jbeta primers. The data were produced by immunoSEQ multiplex PCR, yet TCRdb's version contains in-frame clones alone and is incomplete. The sample consists of about 160,000 clones, 60% to 85% of them appearing once. In the case of this clone: Its antigen is not identified.

Germline values: CDR1 SGHRS, CDR2 YFSETQ. V was trimmed by 5 bases and J by 0 bases, leaving 12 bases between them. CDR3 size: 15 residues. Study-wide results and limits: Overall, under 200 TCR beta chains were annotated as cytomegalovirus-associated. Equally common other TCR beta chains were less clonally expanded than HLA-associated ones, a later analysis found. Rare sequences made up most TCRs, while some public TCRs were found in many donors.

V and J are TRBV5-1 and TRBJ2-1; TRBD2 might be the D (6 bases). Source material: PBMCs. The clonotype originates from a man aged 45-60 years in good health and CMV-seropositive. The CDR3 loop reads CASRVGGSSYNEQFF. In DNA form, the CDR3 reads TGCGCCAGCAGGGTGGGGGGAAGCTCCTACAATGAGCAGTTCTTC. Full variable domain (missing parts from reference TRBV5-1 and TRBJ2-1): KAGVTQTPRYLIKTRGQQVTLSCSPISGHRSVSWYQQTPGQGLQFLFEYFSETQRNKGNFPGRFSGRQFSNSRSEMNVSTLELGDSALYLCASRVGGSSYNEQFFGPGTRLTVL.